This entry lists 14 T cell receptor beta chains sequenced from one sample in a study of beta chain features in type 1 diabetes. TCRB transcripts that were expressed got sequenced, as all of the isolated RNA had been reverse transcribed. Here immunoSEQ multiplex PCR was the method, and the copy in TCRdb shows in-frame clones only, minus some. The sample contains 200,000 to 250,000 clones, more than 9% of which appear only once. Sequenced material: naive CD4+ T cells from blood. The receptor source for this set is a woman younger than 35 in good health.

This clone was seen a handful of times. J is TRBJ1-1 and V is TRBV5-1; a weak D match, TRBD1 (5 bases). The germline CDR1 and CDR2 sequences are SGHRS and YFSETQ. Trimming shortened V by 0 bases and J by 7 bases, and 13 bases separated the two germline ends. This CDR3 region has 14 residues. The CDR3 is CASSLDGGRGEAFF. The DNA of the CDR3 is TGCGCCAGCAGCTTGGACGGGGGTCGGGGTGAAGCTTTCTTT.

The chain is built from TRBV23-1 and TRBJ1-4; 9 nucleotides line up with TRBD1. TRBV23-1 is known as an ORF, though its function is uncertain. Germline trimming cut 3 bases from V and 8 bases from J; bases unmatched to any gene: 16. This CDR3 region has 18 residues. This CDR3 is CASSHNNRGHVRGEKLFF. The CDR3 nucleotides are TGCGCCAGCAGTCACAATAACAGGGGGCATGTCCGAGGGGAAAAACTGTTTTTT.

The chain joins TRBV5-1 to TRBJ2-2; TRBD1 aligns across 9 bases. CDR3 length: 16 residues. Trimming cost V 3 bases and J 5 bases; bases outside gene matches: 8. From germline, CDR1 is SGHRS and CDR2 YFSETQ. This CDR3 is CASSSMPGQGTGELFF. CDR3 in DNA: TGCGCCAGCAGCTCCATGCCGGGACAGGGAACCGGGGAGCTGTTTTTT.

The chain couples TRBV19 to TRBJ1-5; 9 nucleotides line up with TRBD1. The junction had 6 bases not matched to a gene; V was cut back by 3 bases and J by 9 bases. The CDR3 has 14 residues. CDR1 and CDR2 from the germline V gene are LNHDA and SQIVND (reference sequence). As DNA, the CDR3 is TGTGCCAGTAGTATGGACAGGGGAAGGTGGCCCCAGCATTTT. As protein: CASSMDRGRWPQHF.

The CDR3 region has the DNA TGTGCCAGCAGCCCCCGGGACAGGGAGGATACGCAGTATTTT. Its protein product is CASSPRDREDTQYF. The chain has TRBV9 and TRBJ2-3; 9 bases fit TRBD1. Looked up from germline, CDR1 is SGDLS and CDR2 is YYNGEE. The V gene end was trimmed by 4 bases and the J gene end by 6 bases; junction bases not matched to a gene: 6. CDR3 length: 14 residues. Combining the CDR3 with reference TRBV9 and TRBJ2-3 gives the whole variable domain DSGVTQTPKHLITATGQRVTLRCSPRSGDLSVYWYQQSLDQGLQFLIQYYNGEERAKGNILERFSAQQFPDLHSELNLSSLELGDSALYFCASSPRDREDTQYFGPGTRLTVL.

This clone has a handful of counts. The V call is TRBV27, the J call TRBJ2-7, with 8 bases fitting TRBD1. The CDR3 runs 15 residues. Losses at the gene ends were 6 bases for V and 3 bases for J; bases not matched to a gene: 10. The germline gives CDR1 MNHEY, CDR2 SMNVEV (reference sequence). The CDR3 is CASSRQGATSYEQYF. CDR3 bases: TGTGCCAGCAGCCGCCAGGGGGCTACGAGCTACGAGCAGTACTTC.

The chain recombines TRBV30 with TRBJ2-1; 7 bases agree with TRBD2. The CDR3 sequence is 14 residues long. Looked up from germline, CDR1 is GTSNPN and CDR2 is SVGIG (reference sequence). V trimming: 5 bases; J trimming: 3 bases; junction bases outside the gene matches: 7. CDR3 sequence reads: CAWAPSGVYNEQFF. The CDR3 DNA is TGTGCCTGGGCACCGAGCGGGGTCTACAATGAGCAGTTCTTC.

A remark on this clone: Other DNA sequences in this specimen translate into the identical CDR3. CDR3 region: CASSLGGRNTEAFF. In nucleotides, the CDR3 is TGCGCCAGCAGCTTGGGCGGGAGGAACACTGAAGCTTTCTTT. V and J are TRBV5-1 and TRBJ1-1; D uncertain. Trimming shortened V by 0 bases and J by 1 base, and 7 bases separated the two germline ends. CDR3 length equals 14 residues. The germline gives CDR1 SGHRS, CDR2 YFSETQ.

This clone was recorded a few times. The rearrangement uses TRBV30 and TRBJ1-2; 7 bases map to TRBD1. This CDR3 has 13 residues. In germline, CDR1 is GTSNPN, CDR2 SVGIG (reference sequence). The J segment lost 7 bases and the V segment lost 2 bases, leaving 7 bases of the junction unmatched. The CDR3 DNA follows: TGTGCCTGGAGTATCCGGACAGGTTCTGGCTACACCTTC. Protein: CAWSIRTGSGYTF. Supplemented by reference TRBV30 and TRBJ1-2, the full variable domain reads SQTIHQWPATLVQPVGSPLSLECTVEGTSNPNLYWYRQAAGRGLQLLFYSVGIGQISSEVPQNLSASRPQDRQFILSSKKLLLSDSGFYLCAWSIRTGSGYTFGSGTRLTVV.

The gene calls are TRBV5-1 and TRBJ1-5; 12 bases fit TRBD1. The CDR3 contains 15 residues. The trim removed 4 bases at V and 5 bases at J, leaving 4 bases unmatched. Germline loops: CDR1 SGHRS, CDR2 YFSETQ. CDR3 protein: CASSLGQGAHQPQHF. In DNA form, the CDR3 reads TGCGCCAGCAGCCTGGGACAGGGGGCGCATCAGCCCCAGCATTTT.

V and J are TRBV2 and TRBJ2-7; TRBD2 might be the D (6 bases). V was cut by 6 bases and J by 3 bases, with 12 bases left in between. This CDR3 region has 13 residues. Germline assignment: CDR1 SNHLY and CDR2 FYNNEI. Written as DNA, the CDR3 is TGTGCCAGCAGACGTTTCGGGGGCTACGAGCAGTACTTC. Residues: CASRRFGGYEQYF.

The chain is built from TRBV16 and TRBJ2-7; no clear D gene. V was cut by 0 bases and J by 7 bases, with 4 bases left in between. The CDR3 sequence is 11 residues long. Germline lookup yields CDR1 KGHSY and CDR2 FQNENV. CDR3 region: CASSQSIEQYF. DNA of the CDR3: TGTGCCAGCAGCCAATCTATTGAGCAGTACTTC.

As regards this clone: Different DNA sequences within this sample yield the same CDR3. The chain recombines TRBV9 with TRBJ1-1; the D is unclear. Trimming left V 4 bases short and J 0 bases short, with 10 bases between. Germline V gene sequence: CDR1 SGDLS, CDR2 YYNGEE. The CDR3 runs 14 residues. CDR3 nucleotide sequence: TGTGCCAGCAGCCCTCGGGGAATGAACACTGAAGCTTTCTTT. The encoded protein is CASSPRGMNTEAFF.

This clone was counted only a few times. This sequence joins TRBV6-5 and TRBJ1-1; D possibly corresponds to TRBD1 (6 bases). Germline lookup yields CDR1 MNHEY and CDR2 SVGAGI. The CDR3 extends over 14 amino acids. V lost 6 bases, J lost 4 bases, and 15 bases lay in between. The CDR3 sequence: CASRLTQGSTEAFF. The DNA for the CDR3 is TGTGCCAGCAGATTAACACAGGGAAGCACTGAAGCTTTCTTT.